This entry lists 3 T cell receptor beta chains sequenced from one sample in a study of cytomegalovirus exposure and HLA in healthy donors listed by TCRdb under 2017. Receptor amplification or capture employed the immunoSEQ multiplex PCR assay. A mixture of 60 forward primers for TCR Vbeta segments and 13 reverse primers for TCR Jbeta segments was used in the multiplex PCR. TCRdb provides this immuneACCESS table in a form limited to in-frame rearrangements. Some clones are lacking; in checked studies, under half of them reflect an unresolved V gene, and why the rest are absent is not known. The sample table lists approximately 71,000 clones, less than 80% of them with a count of one. The ten top clones hold 12% of the sample. The sample was PBMCs. These receptors were collected from a woman in her thirties or forties in good health and CMV-seropositive.

The chain joins TRBV5-1 to TRBJ2-5, with D possibly being TRBD1 (5 bases). V lost 0 bases and J lost 2, with 11 bases in between. Germline CDR1 and CDR2: SGHRS and YFSETQ. CDR3 size: 15 residues. This chain's CDR3 is CASSLGQLEQETQYF. In DNA form, the CDR3 reads TGCGCCAGCAGCTTGGGACAGCTCGAACAAGAGACCCAGTACTTC.

The rearrangement uses TRBV5-1 and TRBJ2-2, with D perhaps matching TRBD2 (7 bases). The CDR3 runs 16 residues. CDR1 is SGHRS and CDR2 is YFSETQ in the germline V gene. V lost 2 bases to trimming and J lost 2 bases, with 13 bases between them. The CDR3 DNA sequence: TGCGCCAGCAGCTTAGGAGGGGGGGCCAACACCGGGGAGCTGTTTTTT. Protein product: CASSLGGGANTGELFF.

V gene TRBV19 combines with J gene TRBJ1-5; D may be TRBD1 (6 bases). Germline assignment: CDR1 LNHDA and CDR2 SQIVND (reference sequence). V was shortened by 8 bases and J by 3 bases, with 11 bases between the two germline ends. The CDR3 loop spans 13 amino acids. In DNA, the CDR3 is TGTGCCAGTTGTGGACAGTACAATCAGCCCCAGCATTTT. Encoded protein: CASCGQYNQPQHF.